This entry lists 4 T cell receptor beta chains sequenced from one sample in a study of regulatory T cells in long-lasting Graves disease. Time point denoted: newly diagnosed GD, antithyroid drugs for less than 3 months. Extracted PBMC RNA gave rise to the TCR library. Arm-PCR with iRepertoire HTBI primers amplified the CDR3 regions for these TCR beta libraries. TCRdb independently ran MiXCR on the multiplex PCR reads; one entry per CDR3 protein. The sample holds some 410,000 distinct CDR3 sequences; roughly 17% are singletons and the top ten take around 10%. The same data also went into a second study, on T cells in Graves' hyperthyroidism and ophthalmopathy.

The sequencing used peripheral blood mononuclear cells (PBMCs), collected at new diagnosis, from a patient treated with antithyroid drugs. The receptors derive from a young woman with Graves disease.

This clonotype was found many times. The chain has TRBV12-3 or TRBV12-4 and TRBJ1-2; 7 nucleotides match TRBD1. J lost 8 bases, V lost 6 bases, and 9 bases had no gene match. This CDR3 contains 13 residues. The CDR3 DNA reads as TGTGCCAGCAGCGTCGACAGGGTGGACGGCTACACCTTC. It is translated as CASSVDRVDGYTF.

This clonotype was recorded at least ten times. CDR3: CASSSPRAWLFF. DNA of the CDR3: TGTGCCAGCAGCTCTCCCCGGGCTTGGCTGTTTTTT. The chain employs TRBV3-1 and TRBJ2-2; D remains unclear. This CDR3 has 12 residues. The germline V gene has CDR1 LGHDT and CDR2 YNNKEL (reference sequence). Trimming pared 5 bases from V and 13 bases from J, leaving 14 bases between.

The CDR3 region is CASSVEGWGHYEQYF. In nucleotides, the CDR3 is TGTGCCAGCAGCGTCGAGGGATGGGGACACTACGAGCAGTACTTC. The chain couples TRBV9 to TRBJ2-7, with D possibly being TRBD1 (6 bases). V lost 2 bases, J lost 3 bases, and 15 bases lay in between. The CDR3 is 15 residues long. CDR1 and CDR2 from the germline V gene are SGDLS and YYNGEE.

The chain employs TRBV20-1 and TRBJ2-2; 12 positions agree with TRBD2. This CDR3 comprises 18 residues. Trimming at V came to 5 bases and at J to 0 bases, leaving 10 bases not matched to a gene. CDR1 and CDR2 (germline): DFQATT, SNEGSKA (reference sequence). The CDR3 region is CSADGLAGIIANTGELFF. The CDR3 DNA reads as TGCAGTGCTGATGGACTAGCGGGAATCATCGCGAACACCGGGGAGCTGTTTTTT.